These T cell receptor beta chains were read from a single sample in a study of blood T cell repertoires in COVID-19. Only in-frame clones appear in the TCRdb table, and some are missing; sequencing was by immunoSEQ multiplex PCR. The sample holds approximately 140,000 clones; 65% to 85% are singletons and the top ten take under 10%. Sequencing was performed on peripheral blood. The receptors originated from a man aged 30 to 39 with COVID-19, enrolled during active disease. CDR3s include the opening cysteine and the closing phenylalanine or tryptophan.

J	length	V	CDR3
TRBJ2-3	13	TRBV12-3/TRBV12-4	CASSFRGSRTQYF
TRBJ2-1	11	TRBV11-2	CASSGRRVQFF
TRBJ2-1	14	TRBV6-5	CASSSRTSGNEQFF
TRBJ2-1	15	TRBV4-3	CASSQELTSPNEQFF
TRBJ2-5	11	TRBV25-1	CASSAAGTQYF
TRBJ2-2	14	TRBV11-3	CASSLVGATGELFF
TRBJ1-1	17	TRBV2	CASSENLLGTGGTEAFF
TRBJ2-3	13	TRBV24-1	CATSGTWTDTQYF
TRBJ1-2	13	TRBV13	CASSFSSNYGYTF
TRBJ2-3	15	TRBV18	CASSPMQGGTDTQYF
TRBJ2-5	13	TRBV29-1	CSVEVRAQETQYF
TRBJ1-1	14	TRBV11-2	CASSFDRGFAEAFF